The 8 T cell receptor delta chains presented below share a single source sample, sequenced in a study of delta chains in infants with herpesvirus infections. Gamma-chain- and delta-chain-specific primers converted PBMC RNA into TCR cDNA. TCRdb reprocessed the RT-PCR reads through CATT. Here the sample spans about 500 delta-chain clones, 9% to 14% being singletons. This specimen consisted of peripheral blood, obtained at time point 3 of longitudinal follow-up. The receptors come from a human donor who was a Ugandan infant, either HIV-exposed or HIV-unexposed (not recorded which).

This clone is labeled as large. The chain recombines TRDV1 with TRDJ1; 9 bases align to TRDD3. This CDR3 contains 20 residues. After removal of 3 bases from V and 0 bases from J, the junction contained 17 bases not matched to a gene. Looked up from germline, CDR1 is TSWWSYY and CDR2 is QGS. The CDR3 region is CALGERLNVGGYRYTDKLIF. Here the CDR3 DNA reads TGTGCTCTTGGGGAGCGGCTGAATGTAGGGGGATACCGGTACACCGATAAACTCATCTTT.

This clone was found a few times. Written as DNA, the CDR3 is TGTGCCTGTGACGCCGGGGGATGGCGCTCCTGGGACACCCGACAGATGTTTTTC. Its translation is CACDAGGWRSWDTRQMFF. The chain links TRDV2 to TRDJ3; 7 bases are a match to TRDD3. Per germline, CDR1 GEAIGNYY and CDR2 EKD. CDR3 length: 18 amino acids. The trim removed 3 bases at V and 0 bases at J, leaving 7 bases unmatched.

This clone appeared a few times. One base separates it from a far larger clone, so it is likely a read error. The rearrangement uses TRDV1 and TRDJ3; 12 nucleotides agree with TRDD3. The germline V gene has CDR1 TSWWSYY and CDR2 QGS. The CDR3 has 26 residues. The CDR3 sequence: CALGDLPRTSSLLGDTLTWDNRQMFF. The CDR3 DNA reads TGTGCTCTTGGGGATCTTCCCCGGACGTCTTCCCTACTGGGGGATACCTTAACCTGGGACAACCGACAGATGTTTTTC.

This clone was seen a handful of times. This sequence is one base from a far larger clone and is likely a read error. The chain is built from TRDV1 and TRDJ1, with 13 bases aligning to TRDD3. Germline V CDR1 and CDR2: TSWWSYY, QGS. This CDR3 has 23 residues. CDR3 in amino acids: CALGELAAFDDGYWGIRVDKPIF. In DNA form, the CDR3 reads TGTGCTCTTGGGGAACTAGCCGCCTTCGATGATGGGTACTGGGGGATACGCGTGGATAAACCCATCTTT.

This clone showed up just a few times. A read error is the likely source, as a far larger clone sits one nucleotide away. Other DNA sequences of this sample code for an identical CDR3. The chain uses TRDV1 and TRDJ2; D is unclear. This CDR3 region has 17 residues. Germline V gives CDR1 TSWWSYY, CDR2 QGS. Trimming took off 2 bases at V and 5 bases at J, with 18 bases between the two ends. The CDR3 is CALGESASLPLTAQLFF. The CDR3 nucleotides read TGTGCTCTTGGGGAATCCGCCTCCCTCCCCTTAACAGCACAACTCTTCTTT.

This clone was observed a handful of times. The chain employs TRDV1 and TRDJ1, with D possibly being TRDD3 (6 bases). The germline CDR1 and CDR2 sequences are TSWWSYY and QGS. There are 19 residues in the CDR3. The V gene lost 2 bases and the J gene lost 0 bases, with 22 bases spanning the gap. The CDR3 sequence is CALGEKRGKIVGYTDKLIF. The CDR3 DNA follows: TGTGCTCTTGGGGAAAAACGGGGGAAGATAGTAGGGTACACCGATAAACTCATCTTT.

This clone was found a few times. This likely traces to a read error, being one base from a far larger clone. The identical CDR3 is also encoded by other nucleotide sequences in the sample. J is TRDJ1 and V is TRDV1; 10 bases are a match to TRDD3. CDR1 and CDR2 (germline): TSWWSYY, QGS. The CDR3 contains 19 residues. J lost 0 bases, V lost 3 bases, and 13 bases had no gene match. CDR3 in amino acids: CALGEPPRGLGDYTDKLIF. The CDR3 nucleotides are TGTGCTCTTGGGGAGCCACCTCGGGGACTGGGGGATTACACCGATAAACTCATCTTT.

This clone was detected only a few times. With only one base between it and a far larger clone, this is likely a read error. The chain uses TRDV1 and TRDJ1, with 12 bases lining up with TRDD3. V dropped 3 bases and J dropped 3; count of bases not matched to a gene: 32. From germline, CDR1 is TSWWSYY and CDR2 QGS. The CDR3 is 25 amino acids. This CDR3 reads CALGDTAFLTPYWGIPLSQADKLIF. For the CDR3, the DNA is TGTGCTCTTGGGGATACGGCCTTCCTAACCCCTTACTGGGGGATACCCCTCTCCCAAGCCGATAAACTCATCTTT.